The 20 T cell receptor beta chains below were found in one sample sequenced in a study of post-analysis software for immune sequencing data. General study findings and limits: Elevated frequency relative to controls characterized 4 or 5 TRBV segments in patients, TRBV5-6, TRBV5-1 and TRBV20-1 among them.

These TCRs' antigens remain unknown. TCR beta cDNA libraries included unique molecular identifiers. MiXCR, run by TCRdb on the PCR reads, gives a single entry per CDR3 protein. The sample shows hundreds of thousands of distinct CDR3 sequences, about 32% of them seen only once. Material: blood. These receptors came from a girl aged 10 to 17 with multiple sclerosis.

This rearrangement joins TRBV24-1 to TRBJ2-1, with D maybe TRBD2 (6 bases). The CDR3 sequence is 16 residues long. Germline V gene lookup returns CDR1 KGHDR and CDR2 SFDVKD. Deletions cut 4 bases from V and 7 bases from J, with 19 bases between. The CDR3 DNA reads TGTGCCACCAGTGACCGAATATTGGGAGGTGTAAATGAGCAGTTCTTC. This gives the protein CATSDRILGGVNEQFF.

The chain carries TRBV4-3 and TRBJ2-7; D possibly corresponds to TRBD1 (5 bases). V was pared by 2 bases and J by 7 bases, with 18 bases between. The germline CDR1 and CDR2 sequences are LGHNA and YSLEER. CDR3 length: 15 residues. In DNA, the CDR3 is TGCGCCAGCAGCCAAACACCAGACAGTTCCTGGGAGCAGTACTTC. This encodes CASSQTPDSSWEQYF.

J is TRBJ2-1 and V is TRBV9; 8 bases match TRBD2. Germline V gene data show CDR1 as SGDLS and CDR2 as YYNGEE. There are 14 residues in the CDR3. Unmatched junction bases numbered 4, after V lost 0 bases and J lost 8 bases. The CDR3 sequence is CASSVGGLADEQFF. The CDR3 nucleotides are TGTGCCAGCAGCGTAGGTGGACTAGCCGATGAGCAGTTCTTC.

The DNA of the CDR3 is TGTGCCAGCAGCCAAGATGGTCTTGGAGGTGGGGCCAACGTCCTGACTTTC. It specifies CASSQDGLGGGANVLTF. This chain links TRBV4-2 with TRBJ2-6; a possible D gene is TRBD2 (5 bases). The CDR3 runs 17 residues. V lost 0 bases, J lost 3 bases, and 12 bases lay in between. CDR1 and CDR2 (germline): LGHNA, YNFKEQ.

The genes are TRBV3-1 and TRBJ2-3; the D is unclear. This CDR3 spans 15 amino acids. The germline gives CDR1 LGHDT, CDR2 YNNKEL (reference sequence). The V end was cut by 1 base, the J end by 0 bases, with 8 bases between. DNA for the CDR3: TGTGCCAGCAGCCAAGGTGCCATTAGCACAGATACGCAGTATTTT. It codes for CASSQGAISTDTQYF.

The chain joins TRBV27 to TRBJ2-7; tentatively, D is TRBD1 or TRBD2 (5 bases each). The CDR3 sequence is 12 residues long. Germline-derived CDR1 and CDR2 are MNHEY and SMNVEV (reference sequence). The CDR3 coding sequence is TGTGGGAAAAAGGGGACCTCCTACGAGCAGTACTTC. Its translation: CGKKGTSYEQYF.

This clonotype was detected ten times or more. The J gene is TRBJ2-5, the V gene TRBV7-2, with TRBD2 matching over 14 bases. V shed 2 bases, J shed 5 bases, and the junction held 4 bases outside the gene matches. The length of the CDR3 is 16 residues. Germline V lookup: CDR1 SGHTA, CDR2 FQGNSA. The CDR3: CASSLRGLAGEETQYF. CDR3 nucleotides: TGTGCCAGCAGCTTACGGGGACTAGCGGGAGAGGAGACCCAGTACTTC.

V gene TRBV21-1 combines with J gene TRBJ2-7; the table's D gene call, TRBD1, was not cross checked with the DNA. TRBV21-1 is classified as a pseudogene. The CDR3 runs to 18 residues. The CDR3 region is CASSTYTRGDRGVYEQYF. The CDR3 DNA reads TGTGCCAGCAGCACCTACACACGGGGGGACAGGGGAGTTTACGAGCAGTACTTC.

The gene calls are TRBV9 and TRBJ1-6; 12 bases agree with TRBD1. The V gene end was trimmed by 3 bases and the J gene end by 7 bases; junction bases not matched to a gene: 2. The CDR3 extends over 15 amino acids. The V gene's germline CDR1 is SGDLS and CDR2 YYNGEE. The CDR3 is CASSEGQGANSPLHF. DNA for the CDR3: TGTGCCAGCAGCGAGGGACAGGGGGCGAATTCACCCCTCCACTTT.

The chain recombines TRBV5-5 with TRBJ1-1; 9 positions agree with TRBD1. Germline V gene lookup returns CDR1 SGHKS and CDR2 YYEKEE (reference sequence). The junction had 4 bases not matched to a gene; V was cut back by 4 bases and J by 0 bases. CDR3 length: 15 residues. The CDR3 nucleotides are TGTGCCAGCAGCGAACAGGGGGCCCTGAACACTGAAGCTTTCTTT. Amino acids: CASSEQGALNTEAFF.

This clonotype is a singleton in its sample. The V gene is TRBV11-3, the J gene TRBJ2-1, with a tentative D call TRBD1 (5 bases). This CDR3 has 15 residues. Trimming took off 5 bases at V and 4 bases at J, with 15 bases between the two ends. CDR1 SGHNT and CDR2 YENEEA come from the germline V gene. In DNA form, the CDR3 reads TGTGCCAGCAGCGAAGACAGTCGACATTACAATGAGCAGTTCTTC. As protein: CASSEDSRHYNEQFF. The full variable domain, with the rest looked up from reference TRBV11-3 and TRBJ2-1, is EAGVVQSPRYKIIEKKQPVAFWCNPISGHNTLYWYLQNLGQGPELLIRYENEEAVDDSQLPKDRFSAERLKGVDSTLKIQPAELGDSAVYLCASSEDSRHYNEQFFGPGTRLTVL.

The chain links TRBV20-1 to TRBJ1-2, with 7 positions matching TRBD1. Trimming cost V 5 bases and J 4 bases; bases outside gene matches: 10. The germline gives CDR1 DFQATT, CDR2 SNEGSKA (reference sequence). This CDR3 has 14 amino acids. CDR3 amino acids: CSAHRTGRAYGYTF. DNA for the CDR3: TGCAGTGCTCATAGGACAGGCCGAGCCTATGGCTACACCTTC.

This rearrangement joins TRBV20-1 to TRBJ2-5; 9 bases agree with TRBD2. Germline lookup yields CDR1 DFQATT and CDR2 SNEGSKA (reference sequence). V was clipped by 0 bases and J by 0 bases; unmatched bases: 5. The CDR3 spans 16 residues. In nucleotides, the CDR3 is TGCAGTGCTAGAGAGCTAGCGGGGCTCAACCAAGAGACCCAGTACTTC. It is translated as CSARELAGLNQETQYF.

The chain uses TRBV7-2 and TRBJ1-5; no clear D gene. Trimming cost V 1 base and J 2 bases, with 12 bases left between them. This CDR3 spans 16 amino acids. Germline CDR1 is SGHTA and CDR2 is FQGNSA. The CDR3 DNA reads TGTGCCAGCAGCTTAGATGGAGCGAGAGGCAATCAGCCCCAGCATTTT. Translation gives CASSLDGARGNQPQHF.

This rearrangement joins TRBV5-1 to TRBJ2-5; tentative D call: TRBD1 (6 bases). The V gene's germline CDR1 is SGHRS and CDR2 YFSETQ. The CDR3 is 16 amino acids. V lost 0 bases and J 2 bases, leaving 14 bases between the germline ends. The chain's CDR3 is CASSLDREVPQETQYF. CDR3 nucleotides: TGCGCCAGCAGCTTGGACAGGGAAGTACCTCAAGAGACCCAGTACTTC.

CDR3: CASSYRVSNTGELFF. Here the CDR3 DNA reads TGTGCCAGCAGCTACAGGGTTTCGAACACCGGGGAGCTGTTTTTT. The rearrangement uses TRBV7-2 and TRBJ2-2; a possible D gene is TRBD1 (6 bases). The CDR3 runs to 15 residues. Deletions cut 4 bases from V and 0 bases from J, with 9 bases between. The germline V gene has CDR1 SGHTA and CDR2 FQGNSA.

This clonotype has a handful of counts. CDR3 coding DNA: TGCGCCAGCAGCATGGACGGGAATAGCAATCAGCCCCAGCATTTT. It codes for CASSMDGNSNQPQHF. The rearrangement joins TRBV5-1 to TRBJ1-5, with unresolved D. Germline lookup yields CDR1 SGHRS and CDR2 YFSETQ. This CDR3 is 15 amino acids long. Trimming removed 4 bases at V and 0 bases at J, with 11 bases between.

The chain carries TRBV5-1 and TRBJ1-3; 7 positions match TRBD1. The CDR3 runs to 17 residues. Per germline, CDR1 SGHRS and CDR2 YFSETQ. Trimming took 0 bases from V and 0 from J; bases not matched to a gene: 6. CDR3 sequence (DNA): TGCGCCAGCAGCTTGGAAGGGACAGCACTCTCTGGAAACACCATATATTTT. It yields the protein CASSLEGTALSGNTIYF.

This clonotype appeared a few times. The genes are TRBV20-1 and TRBJ2-5; D not resolved. V lost 6 bases to trimming and J lost 6 bases, with 26 bases between them. Germline V gene sequence: CDR1 DFQATT, CDR2 SNEGSKA (reference sequence). The CDR3 length is 16 residues. The CDR3 reads CSAERPGPTVGKTQYF. The CDR3 region has the DNA TGCAGTGCCGAAAGACCCGGGCCCACCGTAGGGAAGACCCAGTACTTC.

This clonotype occurred a few times. This sequence joins TRBV7-9 and TRBJ1-1; D gene unclear. Germline V gene lookup returns CDR1 SEHNR and CDR2 FQNEAQ (reference sequence). Trimming removed 2 bases at V and 1 base at J, with 5 bases between. The CDR3 is 13 amino acids. The CDR3 loop is CASSLQTNTEAFF. The DNA for the CDR3 is TGTGCCAGCAGCTTACAGACGAACACTGAAGCTTTCTTT.